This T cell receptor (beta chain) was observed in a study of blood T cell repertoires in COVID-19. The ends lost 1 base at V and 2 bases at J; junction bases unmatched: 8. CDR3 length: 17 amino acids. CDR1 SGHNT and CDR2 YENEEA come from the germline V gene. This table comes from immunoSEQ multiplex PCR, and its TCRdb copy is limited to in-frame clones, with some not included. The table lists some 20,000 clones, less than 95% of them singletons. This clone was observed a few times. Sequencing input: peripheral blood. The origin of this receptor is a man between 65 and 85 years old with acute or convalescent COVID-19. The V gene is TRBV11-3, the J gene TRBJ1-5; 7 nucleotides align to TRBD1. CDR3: CASSLVGDSVGNQPQHF. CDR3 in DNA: TGTGCCAGCAGCTTAGTTGGGGACAGTGTTGGCAATCAGCCCCAGCATTTT.